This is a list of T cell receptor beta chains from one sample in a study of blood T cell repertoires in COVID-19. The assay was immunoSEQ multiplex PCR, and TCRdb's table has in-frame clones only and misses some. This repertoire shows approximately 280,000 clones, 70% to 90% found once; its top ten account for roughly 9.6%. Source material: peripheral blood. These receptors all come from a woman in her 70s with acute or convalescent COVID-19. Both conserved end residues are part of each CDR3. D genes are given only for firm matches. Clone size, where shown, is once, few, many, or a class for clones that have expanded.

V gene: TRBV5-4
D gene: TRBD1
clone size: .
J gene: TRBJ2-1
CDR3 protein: CASSLDRTGAYNEQFF
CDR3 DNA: TGTGCCAGCAGCTTGGATAGGACAGGCGCTTACAATGAGCAGTTCTTC

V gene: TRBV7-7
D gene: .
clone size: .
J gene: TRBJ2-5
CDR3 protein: CASSPSLVGGETQYF
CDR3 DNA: TGTGCCAGCAGCCCATCACTAGTCGGCGGGGAGACCCAGTACTTC

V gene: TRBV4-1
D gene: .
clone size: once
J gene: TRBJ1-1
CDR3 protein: CASSYRTGGTEAFF
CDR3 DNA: TGCGCCAGCAGCTACAGGACGGGTGGCACTGAAGCTTTCTTT

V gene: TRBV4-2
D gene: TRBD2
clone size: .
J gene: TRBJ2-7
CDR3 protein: CASSPGLAGYEQYF
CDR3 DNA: TGTGCCAGCAGTCCGGGACTAGCGGGGTACGAGCAGTACTTC

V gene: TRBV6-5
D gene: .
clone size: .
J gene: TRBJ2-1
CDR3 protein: CASSYSYGGWVFF
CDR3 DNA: TGTGCCAGCAGTTACTCGTATGGGGGGTGGGTGTTCTTC

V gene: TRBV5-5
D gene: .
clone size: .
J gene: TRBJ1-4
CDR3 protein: CASSNGPRGSEAKLFF
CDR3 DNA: TGTGCCAGCAGCAATGGGCCTAGGGGGTCTGAGGCAAAACTGTTTTTT

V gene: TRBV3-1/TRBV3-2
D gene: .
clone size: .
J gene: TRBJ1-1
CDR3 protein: CASSQIQGTEAFF
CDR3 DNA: TGTGCCAGCAGCCAAATTCAGGGGACTGAAGCTTTCTTT

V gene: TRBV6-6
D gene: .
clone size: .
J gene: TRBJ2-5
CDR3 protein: CASSYSSETQYF
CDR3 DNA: TGTGCCAGCAGTTACTCGAGCGAGACCCAGTACTTC

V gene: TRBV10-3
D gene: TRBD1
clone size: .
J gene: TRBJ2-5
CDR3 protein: CAIGRTGRRETQYF
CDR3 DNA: TGTGCCATCGGAAGGACAGGGCGGCGAGAGACCCAGTACTTC

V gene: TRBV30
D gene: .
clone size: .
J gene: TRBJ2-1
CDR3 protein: CAWSGGPYNEQFF
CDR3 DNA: TGTGCCTGGAGCGGGGGGCCATACAATGAGCAGTTCTTC

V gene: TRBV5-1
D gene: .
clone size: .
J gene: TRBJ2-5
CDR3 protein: CASSSLAGETQYF
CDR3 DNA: TGCGCCAGCAGCTCACTAGCTGGTGAGACCCAGTACTTC

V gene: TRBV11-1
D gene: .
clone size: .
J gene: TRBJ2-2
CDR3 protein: CASSLRLDTGELFF
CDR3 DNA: TGTGCCAGCAGCCTGCGTCTTGACACCGGGGAGCTGTTTTTT

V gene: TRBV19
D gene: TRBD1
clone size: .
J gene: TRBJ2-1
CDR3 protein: CASSIGQGVSGGYNEQFF
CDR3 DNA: TGTGCCAGTAGTATAGGACAGGGGGTATCTGGAGGGTACAATGAGCAGTTCTTC

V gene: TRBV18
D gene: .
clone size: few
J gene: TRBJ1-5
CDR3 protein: CASSAVFGNQPQHF
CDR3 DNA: TGTGCCAGCTCAGCGGTTTTCGGCAATCAGCCCCAGCATTTT

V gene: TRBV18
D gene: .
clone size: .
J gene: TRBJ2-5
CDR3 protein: CASSPGSTQETQYF
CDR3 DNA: TGTGCCAGCTCACCGGGCAGCACCCAAGAGACCCAGTACTTC

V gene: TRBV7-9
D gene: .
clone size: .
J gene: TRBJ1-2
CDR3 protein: CASSLSYGTSVNYGYTF
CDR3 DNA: TGTGCCAGCAGCTTAAGTTATGGGACATCGGTTAACTATGGCTACACCTTC

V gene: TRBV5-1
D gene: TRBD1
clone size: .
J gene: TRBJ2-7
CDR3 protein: CASSLRTGEGEQYF
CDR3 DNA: TGCGCCAGCAGCTTGAGGACAGGGGAGGGCGAGCAGTACTTC

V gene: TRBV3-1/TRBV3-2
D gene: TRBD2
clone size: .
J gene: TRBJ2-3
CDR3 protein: CASSQRGALRDTQYF
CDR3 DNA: TGTGCCAGCAGCCAGCGGGGGGCCCTGAGAGATACGCAGTATTTT

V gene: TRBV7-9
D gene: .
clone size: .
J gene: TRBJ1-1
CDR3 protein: CASSKQENTEAFF
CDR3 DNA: TGTGCCAGCAGCAAGCAGGAGAACACTGAAGCTTTCTTT

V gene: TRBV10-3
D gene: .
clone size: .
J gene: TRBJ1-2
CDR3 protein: CAISSKGGDYGYTF
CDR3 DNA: TGTGCCATCTCATCGAAAGGAGGGGACTATGGCTACACCTTC

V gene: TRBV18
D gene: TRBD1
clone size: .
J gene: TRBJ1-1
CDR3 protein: CASSQINLQGPEAFF
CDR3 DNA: TGTGCCAGCTCCCAAATTAACTTACAGGGGCCTGAAGCTTTCTTT

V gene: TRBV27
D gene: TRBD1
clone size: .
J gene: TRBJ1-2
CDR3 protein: CASSRTTGDYGYTF
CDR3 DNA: TGTGCCAGCAGTCGGACGACAGGGGACTATGGCTACACCTTC

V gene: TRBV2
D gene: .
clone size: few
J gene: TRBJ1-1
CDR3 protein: CASSEGRGGDTEAFF
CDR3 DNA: TGTGCCAGCAGTGAAGGAAGGGGAGGGGACACTGAAGCTTTCTTT

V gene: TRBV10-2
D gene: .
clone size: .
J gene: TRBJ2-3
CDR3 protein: CASSQGDTQYF
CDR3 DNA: TGCGCCAGCAGTCAGGGGGATACGCAGTATTTT

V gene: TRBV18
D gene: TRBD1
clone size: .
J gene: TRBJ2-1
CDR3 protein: CASSRDRVSINEQFF
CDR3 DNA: TGTGCCAGCTCTCGGGACAGGGTATCGATAAATGAGCAGTTCTTC

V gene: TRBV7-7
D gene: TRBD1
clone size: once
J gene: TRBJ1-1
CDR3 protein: CASSRDRAEANTEAFF
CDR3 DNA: TGTGCTAGCAGCCGAGACAGGGCCGAGGCGAACACTGAAGCTTTCTTT

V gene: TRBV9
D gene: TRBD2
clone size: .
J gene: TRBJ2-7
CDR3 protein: CASSPRLAGAYEQYF
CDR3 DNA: TGTGCCAGCAGCCCGCGACTAGCTGGGGCCTACGAGCAGTACTTC

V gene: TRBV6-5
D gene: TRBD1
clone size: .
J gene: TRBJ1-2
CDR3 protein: CASSHRQGGYGYTF
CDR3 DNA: TGTGCCAGCAGTCACCGACAGGGTGGCTATGGCTACACCTTC

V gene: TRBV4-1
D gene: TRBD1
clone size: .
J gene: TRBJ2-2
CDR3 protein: CASSQESSGGGVPGELFF
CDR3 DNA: TGCGCCAGCAGCCAAGAGAGCTCAGGGGGCGGTGTACCCGGGGAGCTGTTTTTT

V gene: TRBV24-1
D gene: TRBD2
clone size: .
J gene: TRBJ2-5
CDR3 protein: CATSAPPGTSGGALEETQYF
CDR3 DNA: TGTGCCACCAGTGCCCCGCCCGGGACTAGCGGGGGGGCTCTAGAAGAGACCCAGTACTTC

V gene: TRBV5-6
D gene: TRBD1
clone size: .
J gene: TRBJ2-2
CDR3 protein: CASSLAPTGGSTGELFF
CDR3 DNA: TGTGCCAGCAGCTTGGCTCCAACAGGGGGCAGCACCGGGGAGCTGTTTTTT

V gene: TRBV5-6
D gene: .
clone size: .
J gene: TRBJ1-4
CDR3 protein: CASSLFVLGSREKLFF
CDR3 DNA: TGTGCCAGCAGCTTGTTTGTTCTGGGGAGTAGAGAAAAACTGTTTTTT

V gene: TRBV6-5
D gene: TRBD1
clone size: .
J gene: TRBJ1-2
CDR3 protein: CASSKDRGAYGYTF
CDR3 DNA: TGTGCCAGCAGCAAGGACAGGGGTGCCTATGGCTACACCTTC

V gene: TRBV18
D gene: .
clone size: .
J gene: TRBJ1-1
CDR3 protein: CASSPSYQGPGNTEAFF
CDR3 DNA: TGTGCCAGCTCACCGTCTTATCAAGGCCCAGGGAACACTGAAGCTTTCTTT

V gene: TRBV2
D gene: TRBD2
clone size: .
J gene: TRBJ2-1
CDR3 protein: CASSDAGGRNEQFF
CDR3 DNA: TGTGCCAGCAGTGATGCGGGGGGCCGGAATGAGCAGTTCTTC

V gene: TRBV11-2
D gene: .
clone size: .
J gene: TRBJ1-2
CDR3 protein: CASSWRGVDYGYTF
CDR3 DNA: TGTGCCAGCAGCTGGAGGGGCGTTGACTATGGCTACACCTTC

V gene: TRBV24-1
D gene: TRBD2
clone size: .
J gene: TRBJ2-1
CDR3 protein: CATSDLGRGEQFF
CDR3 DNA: TGTGCCACCAGTGATTTAGGGAGGGGTGAGCAGTTCTTC

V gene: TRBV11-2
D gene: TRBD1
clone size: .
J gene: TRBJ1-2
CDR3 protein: CASSPQGVGASGYTF
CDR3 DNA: TGTGCCAGCAGCCCACAGGGGGTCGGGGCTTCGGGCTACACCTTC

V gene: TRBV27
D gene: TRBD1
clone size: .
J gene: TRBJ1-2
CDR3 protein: CASSPRDRGRRYGYTF
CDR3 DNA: TGTGCCAGCAGTCCCCGGGACAGGGGGCGTAGGTATGGCTACACCTTC

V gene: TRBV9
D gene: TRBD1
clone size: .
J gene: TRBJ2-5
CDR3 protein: CASSVAPTGRETQYF
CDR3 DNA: TGTGCCAGCAGCGTAGCCCCGACAGGGAGAGAGACCCAGTACTTC

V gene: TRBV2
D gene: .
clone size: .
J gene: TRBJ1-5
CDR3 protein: CASSGQNSNQPQHF
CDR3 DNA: TGTGCCAGCAGTGGACAAAATAGCAATCAGCCCCAGCATTTT

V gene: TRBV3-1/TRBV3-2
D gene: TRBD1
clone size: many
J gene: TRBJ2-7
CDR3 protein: CASSQDSGTGTRQYF
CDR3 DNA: TGTGCCAGCAGCCAAGATTCCGGGACAGGGACCCGGCAGTACTTC

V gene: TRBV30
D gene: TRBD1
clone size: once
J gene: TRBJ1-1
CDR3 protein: CAWSVRQGASEAFF
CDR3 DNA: TGTGCCTGGAGTGTACGGCAGGGGGCGAGTGAAGCTTTCTTT

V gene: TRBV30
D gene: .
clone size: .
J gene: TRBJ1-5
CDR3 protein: CAWSRADSNQPQHF
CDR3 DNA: TGTGCCTGGTCCCGAGCGGATAGCAATCAGCCCCAGCATTTT

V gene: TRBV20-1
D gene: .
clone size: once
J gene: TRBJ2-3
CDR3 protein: CSASAQAADTQYF
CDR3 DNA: TGCAGTGCTAGTGCGCAGGCAGCAGATACGCAGTATTTT

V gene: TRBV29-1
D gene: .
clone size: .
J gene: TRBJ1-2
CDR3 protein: CSVFLQGPINYGYTF
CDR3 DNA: TGCAGCGTTTTCCTACAGGGCCCAATTAACTATGGCTACACCTTC

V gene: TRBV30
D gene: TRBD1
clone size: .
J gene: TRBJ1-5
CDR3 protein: CAWSTGTVNQPQHF
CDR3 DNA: TGTGCCTGGAGTACGGGGACAGTCAATCAGCCCCAGCATTTT

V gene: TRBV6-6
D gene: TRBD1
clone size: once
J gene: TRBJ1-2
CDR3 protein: CASRLTGGYGYTF
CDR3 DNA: TGTGCCAGCAGATTGACAGGGGGCTATGGCTACACCTTC

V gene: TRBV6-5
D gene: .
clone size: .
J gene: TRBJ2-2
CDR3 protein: CASSSIPGDTGELFF
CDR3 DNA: TGTGCCAGCAGTTCCATACCCGGAGACACCGGGGAGCTGTTTTTT

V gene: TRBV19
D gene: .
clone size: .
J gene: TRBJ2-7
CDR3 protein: CASSIWGTGESYEQYF
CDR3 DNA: TGTGCCAGTAGTATATGGGGCACGGGGGAGAGCTACGAGCAGTACTTC